Presented here are 18 T cell receptor beta chains from one specimen sequenced in a study of T cells in Graves' hyperthyroidism and ophthalmopathy. Amplification targeted TCR beta CDR3 regions from RNA transcripts. The study used the HTBI primer set for a first-round RT-PCR of the TCR CDR3. TCRdb recomputed calls from the multiplex PCR reads with MiXCR, one row per CDR3 protein. The sample contains 600,000 to 750,000 distinct CDR3 sequences, 17% of which appear only once. Sequencing input: blood. These receptors were taken from a man between 45 and 60 years old with Graves' hyperthyroidism.

There are many counts of this clonotype. The chain carries TRBV11-2 and TRBJ2-5; TRBD2 matches 7 bases. Germline CDR1 reads SGHAT; CDR2 reads FQNNGV. This CDR3 has 15 amino acids. V dropped 2 bases and J dropped 4; count of bases not matched to a gene: 7. CDR3 bases: TGTGCCAGCAGCTTACTAGCGGTAGCGGGAGAGACCCAGTACTTC. This translates into CASSLLAVAGETQYF.

The chain couples TRBV6-2 or TRBV6-3 to TRBJ1-2; D not resolved. The V and J ends lost 8 bases and 2 bases respectively, with 18 bases between them. Per the germline V gene, CDR1 is MNHEY and CDR2 is SVGEGT. The CDR3 has 15 residues. CDR3 in DNA: TGTGCCAGCTCCCTCGGGAACTCATTCAACTATGGCTACACCTTC. It specifies CASSLGNSFNYGYTF.

This clonotype occurred a few times. The CDR3 reads CASSPRDTPYNEQFF. The DNA for the CDR3 is TGTGCCAGCAGCCCCCGGGACACACCCTACAATGAGCAGTTCTTC. The J gene is TRBJ2-1, the V gene TRBV3-1; D possibly corresponds to TRBD1 (6 bases). Deletions cut 4 bases from V and 2 bases from J, with 12 bases between. Germline CDR1 reads LGHDT; CDR2 reads YNNKEL (reference sequence). CDR3 length equals 15 residues.

This clonotype appeared many times. The chain recombines TRBV10-3 with TRBJ1-5, with no clear D. The CDR3 spans 12 residues. Trimming shortened V by 2 bases and J by 5 bases, and 4 bases separated the two germline ends. The germline V gene encodes CDR1 ENHRY and CDR2 SYGVKD. The CDR3 sequence: CAISEPHQPQHF. CDR3 bases: TGTGCCATCAGTGAGCCACATCAGCCCCAGCATTTT.

The V and J genes are TRBV4-1 and TRBJ1-1; D is perhaps TRBD1 (5 bases). In germline, CDR1 is MGHRA, CDR2 YSYEKL. The length of the CDR3 is 15 residues. The V gene lost 0 bases and the J gene lost 3 bases, with 11 bases spanning the gap. CDR3 sequence: CASSQDLRDDTEAFF. CDR3 in DNA: TGCGCCAGCAGCCAAGATCTCAGGGATGACACTGAAGCTTTCTTT.

This chain connects TRBV19 to TRBJ2-7; 7 nucleotides align to TRBD1. The ends lost 1 base at V and 0 bases at J; junction bases unmatched: 15. The CDR3 has 19 residues. Germline lookup yields CDR1 LNHDA and CDR2 SQIVND (reference sequence). CDR3 loop: CASSIGHPSGQDSSYEQYF. The DNA of the CDR3 is TGTGCCAGTAGTATAGGGCACCCCTCCGGACAGGACAGCTCCTACGAGCAGTACTTC.

This clonotype was counted only a few times. This chain joins TRBV28 and TRBJ1-1; 7 bases align to TRBD1. V shed 7 bases, J shed 7 bases, and the junction held 9 bases outside the gene matches. CDR1 and CDR2 (germline): MDHEN, SYDVKM. The CDR3 length is 13 residues. CDR3 loop: CASNPGGTDEAFF. The CDR3, as DNA: TGTGCCAGCAACCCAGGGGGGACAGATGAAGCTTTCTTT.

The chain is built from TRBV27 and TRBJ1-6; D possibly corresponds to TRBD1 (6 bases). Looked up from germline, CDR1 is MNHEY and CDR2 is SMNVEV (reference sequence). The CDR3 runs to 16 residues. Trimming took off 3 bases at V and 10 bases at J, with 19 bases between the two ends. The DNA of the CDR3 is TGTGCCAGCAGTTTTTGGTTATCGGGGGCCGGATCACCCCTCCACTTT. Protein: CASSFWLSGAGSPLHF.

This clonotype was seen many times. This chain links TRBV18 with TRBJ1-1; TRBD1 is a possible D gene (6 bases). Germline CDR1 is KGHSH and CDR2 is LQKENI. This CDR3 region has 14 residues. Trimming took off 6 bases at V and 6 bases at J, with 17 bases between the two ends. CDR3 in amino acids: CASSLRGEVAEAFF. The CDR3 bases are TGTGCCAGCTCCCTCAGGGGTGAGGTTGCTGAAGCTTTCTTT.

J is TRBJ2-7 and V is TRBV28, with a possible D match to TRBD1 (7 bases). Between the trimmed V and J ends, which lost 7 bases and 3 bases, there was a span of 13 bases. The CDR3 has 13 residues. Germline V gene sequence: CDR1 MDHEN, CDR2 SYDVKM. The CDR3 reads CASTSGGLYEQYF. CDR3 nucleotides: TGTGCCAGCACATCAGGGGGGCTCTACGAGCAGTACTTC.

This clonotype was seen repeatedly, ten times or more. A junction end diverges from the germline sequence, so it may reflect a read error. The chain joins TRBV28 to TRBJ2-1; 7 nucleotides align to TRBD1. CDR3 size: 15 residues. In germline, CDR1 is MDHEN, CDR2 SYDVKM. The CDR3, as DNA: TGTGCCAGCAGTTTATGGGGGACAGTAGACAATAAGCAGTTCTTC. It yields the protein CASSLWGTVDNKQFF.

This clonotype was seen many times. The J gene is TRBJ2-5, the V gene TRBV27; 9 bases map to TRBD2. This CDR3 comprises 15 residues. In germline, CDR1 is MNHEY, CDR2 SMNVEV (reference sequence). J was trimmed by 5 bases and V by 2 bases; bases with no gene match: 6. The CDR3 sequence: CASSLTLAGGETQYF. In DNA form, the CDR3 reads TGTGCCAGCAGTTTAACACTAGCGGGCGGGGAGACCCAGTACTTC.

This clonotype was counted ten times or more. The chain links TRBV9 to TRBJ2-2; D might be TRBD1 (6 bases). V was clipped by 2 bases and J by 7 bases, with 12 bases between them. The CDR3 runs 14 residues. Germline loops: CDR1 SGDLS, CDR2 YYNGEE. The CDR3 coding sequence is TGTGCCAGCAGCGTTAGCAGGGGATACGGGGAGCTGTTTTTT. This sequence encodes CASSVSRGYGELFF.

This clonotype was seen at least ten times. The chain is built from TRBV2 and TRBJ1-1; D is unresolved. V shed 6 bases and J shed 6 bases, with 17 bases lying between them. Germline assignment: CDR1 SNHLY and CDR2 FYNNEI. The length of the CDR3 is 14 residues. DNA of the CDR3: TGTGCCAGCAGGGGAATGACGGTGGTCTCTGAAGCTTTCTTT. This gives the protein CASRGMTVVSEAFF.

This clonotype has at least ten counts. J is TRBJ1-1 and V is TRBV18, with D possibly being TRBD1 (6 bases). The CDR3 spans 16 residues. Germline lookup yields CDR1 KGHSH and CDR2 LQKENI. V gave up 3 bases and J gave up 0 bases, with 14 bases separating them. The CDR3 coding sequence is TGTGCCAGCTCACCTCCGAACAGGGCCGTGAACACTGAAGCTTTCTTT. Amino acid sequence: CASSPPNRAVNTEAFF.

This clonotype was seen repeatedly, ten times or more. The gene calls are TRBV5-1 and TRBJ2-7; D unresolved. Germline loops: CDR1 SGHRS, CDR2 YFSETQ. V lost 1 base to trimming and J lost 1 base, with 9 bases between them. The CDR3 spans 14 residues. The CDR3: CASSLLTSSYEQYF. CDR3 sequence (DNA): TGCGCCAGCAGCTTGTTGACCAGTTCCTACGAGCAGTACTTC.

This clonotype has ten or more counts. The V gene is TRBV6-2 or TRBV6-3, the J gene TRBJ1-6, with 10 nucleotides matching TRBD1. The CDR3 has 15 amino acids. V was pared by 6 bases and J by 8 bases, with 7 bases of the junction left unmatched. CDR1 MNHEY and CDR2 SVGEGT come from the germline V gene. The CDR3 loop reads CASRLSGTGDSPLHF. The CDR3 coding sequence is TGTGCCAGCAGATTGTCCGGGACAGGGGATTCACCCCTCCACTTT.

The chain recombines TRBV7-3 with TRBJ2-1; 12 nucleotides align to TRBD2. Germline V gene sequence: CDR1 SGHTA, CDR2 FQGTGA. The CDR3 extends over 18 amino acids. After removal of 2 bases from V and 3 bases from J, the junction contained 8 bases not matched to a gene. The CDR3 sequence is CASSLGPSGRVLYNEQFF. For the CDR3, the DNA is TGTGCCAGCAGCTTAGGCCCTAGCGGGAGGGTTCTCTACAATGAGCAGTTCTTC.